The TCR beta chain described here comes from a study of graft-versus-host responses after intestinal transplantation. At the level of the study: Those transplanted obtained multivisceral, liver-intestinal, or isolated intestinal grafts. General study findings and limits: GvH clones surfaced in recipient marrow, some emerging earlier in ileum or blood.

The protocol was immunoSEQ multiplex PCR, while the TCRdb copy is restricted to in-frame clones and leaves out a portion. This table holds more than 65,000 clones, approximately 90% found once. The CDR3 runs 16 residues. Germline-derived CDR1 and CDR2 are SNHLY and FYNNEI. The ends were cut back, 2 bases at V and 3 bases at J, with 16 bases in the middle. About this clone: The antigen remains undetermined.

This sequence was found in a human donor who was the organ donor for an intestinal transplant. Sequenced here: unstimulated CD8+ T cells sorted from spleen or lymph node cells, sampled before transplant. The chain employs TRBV2 and TRBJ1-1, with D maybe TRBD1 (5 bases). CDR3 residues: CASSETGTPVDTEAFF. The CDR3 region has the DNA TGTGCCAGCAGTGAAACCGGGACCCCCGTAGACACTGAAGCTTTCTTT. The complete variable domain, with remaining parts taken from reference TRBV2 and TRBJ1-1, reads EPEVTQTPSHQVTQMGQEVILRCVPISNHLYFYWYRQILGQKVEFLVSFYNNEISEKSEIFDDQFSVERPDGSNFTLKIRSTKLEDSAMYFCASSETGTPVDTEAFFGQGTRLTVV.